This TCR beta chain was documented in a study of post-analysis software for immune sequencing data. Study findings and constraints: Patients used about 5 TRBV segments, including TRBV5-6, TRBV5-1 and TRBV20-1, more often than controls. Significantly lower normalized Chao1 diversity was seen in multiple sclerosis patients than in controls.

The V and J ends lost 1 base and 1 base respectively, with 9 bases between them. This CDR3 is 15 amino acids long. A note on this clonotype: As yet, its antigen is unknown. A much larger clone differs by one base, so this may be a read error.

cDNA libraries of TCR beta carried unique molecular identifiers. TCRdb passed the PCR reads through MiXCR, listing each CDR3 protein once. The repertoire includes fewer than 550,000 distinct CDR3 sequences, around 36% of them detected once, and approximately 5.4% sits in the top ten. Sequenced material: blood. The genes are TRBV12-3 or TRBV12-4 and TRBJ2-3; possible D gene TRBD2, 5 bases. This sequence was found in a girl aged 2-17 years with multiple sclerosis. CDR3 nucleotide sequence: TGTGCCAGCAGTTTAGGCGGCGGGTGCACAGATACGCAGTATTTT. It codes for CASSLGGGCTDTQYF.